The clone carrying this TCR beta chain was seen a few times. The antigen remains undetermined. Being one base from a much bigger clone, this may be a read error. No cell sorting was done before RNA was extracted from the tissue. Distant lung tissue was collected more than 3 cm away from the tumor edge. Between August and November 2014, newly diagnosed, chemotherapy-naive lung cancer patients underwent thoracic surgery in China. The germline CDR1 and CDR2 sequences are WSHSY and SAAADI. Trimming left V 7 bases short and J 7 bases short, with 17 bases between. CDR3 length: 14 amino acids. The library came from three nested PCR rounds adapted from ARM-PCR protocols. TCRdb processed the multiplex PCR reads anew with MiXCR; each CDR3 protein has one entry. The repertoire holds around 80,000 distinct CDR3 sequences, with over 65% as singletons. The data derive from a study of tumor and adjacent non-tumor tissue in lung cancer. About the research overall: The patients, approximately 9 men and 5 women, were roughly 30 to 80 with stage I to III disease. Each sample yielded 3.9 million or so productive TCRbeta reads on average.

Study-wide findings and caveats: TCR diversity was significantly greater in tumor than normal lung tissue.

Sequenced input: distant non-tumor lung tissue. The sequence came from a man between 65 and 85 years old with non-small cell lung cancer. The V gene is TRBV10-2, the J gene TRBJ2-1; D unclear. CDR3 bases: TGCGCCAGCATGGTCCAGCAGGTTTGGAATGAGCAGTTCTTC. It codes for CASMVQQVWNEQFF.